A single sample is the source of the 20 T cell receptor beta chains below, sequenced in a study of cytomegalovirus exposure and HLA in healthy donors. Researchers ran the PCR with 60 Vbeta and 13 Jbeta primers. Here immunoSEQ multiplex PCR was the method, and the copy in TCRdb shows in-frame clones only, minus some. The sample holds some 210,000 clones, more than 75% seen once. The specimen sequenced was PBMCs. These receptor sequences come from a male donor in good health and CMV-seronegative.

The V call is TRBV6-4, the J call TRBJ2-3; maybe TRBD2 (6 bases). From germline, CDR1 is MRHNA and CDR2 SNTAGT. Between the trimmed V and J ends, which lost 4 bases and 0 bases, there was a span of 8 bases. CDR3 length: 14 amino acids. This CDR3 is CASSVGGSTDTQYF. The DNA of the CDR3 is TGTGCCAGCAGTGTTGGGGGGAGCACAGATACGCAGTATTTT.

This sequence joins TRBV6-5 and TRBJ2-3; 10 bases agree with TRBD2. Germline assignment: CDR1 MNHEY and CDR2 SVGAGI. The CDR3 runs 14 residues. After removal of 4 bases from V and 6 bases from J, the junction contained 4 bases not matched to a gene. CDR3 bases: TGTGCCAGCAGTTTAGCGGGAGGTGGGGATACGCAGTATTTT. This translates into CASSLAGGGDTQYF.

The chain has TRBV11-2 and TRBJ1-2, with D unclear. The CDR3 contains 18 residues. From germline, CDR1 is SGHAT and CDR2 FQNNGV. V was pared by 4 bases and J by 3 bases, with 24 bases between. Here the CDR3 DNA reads TGTGCCAGCAGCTCCCAACCATCGGCGGACCGCGGGGACTATGGCTACACCTTC. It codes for CASSSQPSADRGDYGYTF.

CDR3 in DNA: TGTGCCAGCAGCTCCAAGCGGGAGGGCCTTTCCTACAATGAGCAGTTCTTC. Amino acids: CASSSKREGLSYNEQFF. The chain uses TRBV5-6 and TRBJ2-1; 10 bases are a match to TRBD2. This CDR3 spans 17 amino acids. The germline gives CDR1 SGHDT, CDR2 YYEEEE. Trimming took 3 bases from V and 1 from J; bases not matched to a gene: 7.

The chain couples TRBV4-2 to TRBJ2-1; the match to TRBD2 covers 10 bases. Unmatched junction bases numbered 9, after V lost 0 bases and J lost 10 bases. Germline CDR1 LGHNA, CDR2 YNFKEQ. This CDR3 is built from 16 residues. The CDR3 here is CASSQDLAGGNVEQFF. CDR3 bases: TGTGCCAGCAGCCAAGACTTAGCGGGAGGAAACGTCGAGCAGTTCTTC.

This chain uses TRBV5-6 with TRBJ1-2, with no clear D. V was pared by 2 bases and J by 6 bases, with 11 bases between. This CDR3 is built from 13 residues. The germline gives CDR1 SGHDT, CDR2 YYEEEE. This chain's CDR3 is CASSFLGANGYTF. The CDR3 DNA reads TGTGCCAGCAGCTTCCTAGGCGCCAATGGCTACACCTTC.

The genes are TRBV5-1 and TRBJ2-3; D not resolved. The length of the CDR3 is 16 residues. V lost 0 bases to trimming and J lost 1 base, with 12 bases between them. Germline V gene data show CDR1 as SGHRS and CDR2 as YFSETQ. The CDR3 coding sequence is TGCGCCAGCAGCTTGGCCATCACAGTCCGCACAGATACGCAGTATTTT. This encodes CASSLAITVRTDTQYF.

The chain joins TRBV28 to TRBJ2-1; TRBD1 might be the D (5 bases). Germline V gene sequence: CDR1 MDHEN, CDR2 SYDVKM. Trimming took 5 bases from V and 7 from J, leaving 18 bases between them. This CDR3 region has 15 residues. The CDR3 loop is CASSPRTPSSNEQFF. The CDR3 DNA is TGTGCCAGCAGTCCGAGGACACCGAGTTCGAATGAGCAGTTCTTC.

The CDR3 coding sequence is TGCGCCAGCAGCTTGGTGATTGGTAGCGAGACCTACGAGCAGTACTTC. Translated, it gives CASSLVIGSETYEQYF. V usage is TRBV5-1 and J usage is TRBJ2-7; D might be TRBD2 (5 bases). The CDR3 totals 16 residues. V was trimmed by 0 bases and J by 2 bases, leaving 15 bases between them. Germline V lookup: CDR1 SGHRS, CDR2 YFSETQ.

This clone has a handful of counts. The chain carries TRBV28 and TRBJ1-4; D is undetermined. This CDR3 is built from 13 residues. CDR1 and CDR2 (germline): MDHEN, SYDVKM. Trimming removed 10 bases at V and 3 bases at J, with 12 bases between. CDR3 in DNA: TGTGCCATCAACAGAGTCTCTAATGAAAAACTGTTTTTT. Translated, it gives CAINRVSNEKLFF.

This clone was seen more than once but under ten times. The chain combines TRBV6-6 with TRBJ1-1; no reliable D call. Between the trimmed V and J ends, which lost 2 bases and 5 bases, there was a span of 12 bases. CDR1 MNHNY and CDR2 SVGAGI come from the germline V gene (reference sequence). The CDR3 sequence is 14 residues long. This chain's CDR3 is CASSYLSVGTEAFF. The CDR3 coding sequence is TGTGCCAGCAGTTACCTTTCGGTTGGTACTGAAGCTTTCTTT.

The CDR3 here is CASSLGGRAGNTEAFF. As DNA, the CDR3 is TGCGCCAGCAGCTTGGGGGGGAGGGCGGGGAACACTGAAGCTTTCTTT. The chain recombines TRBV5-1 with TRBJ1-1, with D perhaps matching TRBD1 (5 bases). The V gene's germline CDR1 is SGHRS and CDR2 YFSETQ. The V and J ends lost 0 bases and 1 base respectively, with 13 bases between them. CDR3 length equals 16 residues.

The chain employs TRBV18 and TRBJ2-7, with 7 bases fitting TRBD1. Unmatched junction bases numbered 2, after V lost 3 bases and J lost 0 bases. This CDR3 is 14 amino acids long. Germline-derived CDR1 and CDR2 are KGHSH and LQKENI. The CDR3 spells CASSPGDSSYEQYF. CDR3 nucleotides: TGTGCCAGCTCACCTGGGGACAGCTCCTACGAGCAGTACTTC.

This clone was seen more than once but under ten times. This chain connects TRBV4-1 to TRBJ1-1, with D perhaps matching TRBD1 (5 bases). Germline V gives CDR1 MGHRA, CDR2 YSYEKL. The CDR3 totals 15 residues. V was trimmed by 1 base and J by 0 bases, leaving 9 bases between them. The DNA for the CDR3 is TGCGCCAGCAGCCAAGGACAGCTAATGAACACTGAAGCTTTCTTT. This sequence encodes CASSQGQLMNTEAFF.

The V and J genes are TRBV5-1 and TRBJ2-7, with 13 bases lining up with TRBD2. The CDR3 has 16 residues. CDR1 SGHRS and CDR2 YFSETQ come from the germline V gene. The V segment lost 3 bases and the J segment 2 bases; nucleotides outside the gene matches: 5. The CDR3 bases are TGCGCCAGCAGCTCCCCTGGACTAGCGGGAGCCTACGAGCAGTACTTC. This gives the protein CASSSPGLAGAYEQYF.

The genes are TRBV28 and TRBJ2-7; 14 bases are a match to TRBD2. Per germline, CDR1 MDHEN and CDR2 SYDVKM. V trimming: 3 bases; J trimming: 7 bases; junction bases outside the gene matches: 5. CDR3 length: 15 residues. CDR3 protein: CASSFRGLAGGEQYF. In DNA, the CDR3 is TGTGCCAGCAGTTTTCGTGGACTAGCGGGAGGTGAGCAGTACTTC.

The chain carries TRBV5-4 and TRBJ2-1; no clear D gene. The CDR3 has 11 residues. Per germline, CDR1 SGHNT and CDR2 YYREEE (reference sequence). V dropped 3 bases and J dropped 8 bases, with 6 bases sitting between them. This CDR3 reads CASSSVDEQFF. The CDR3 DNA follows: TGTGCCAGCAGCTCGGTAGATGAGCAGTTCTTC.

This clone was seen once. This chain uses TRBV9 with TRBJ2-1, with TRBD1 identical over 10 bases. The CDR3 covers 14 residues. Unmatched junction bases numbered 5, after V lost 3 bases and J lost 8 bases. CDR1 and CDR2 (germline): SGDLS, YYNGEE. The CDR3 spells CASSADRGSDEQFF. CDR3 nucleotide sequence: TGTGCCAGCAGCGCGGACAGGGGGTCGGATGAGCAGTTCTTC.

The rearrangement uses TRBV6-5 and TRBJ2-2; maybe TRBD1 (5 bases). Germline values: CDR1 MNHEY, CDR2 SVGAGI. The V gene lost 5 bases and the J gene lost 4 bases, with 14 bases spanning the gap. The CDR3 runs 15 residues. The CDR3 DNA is TGTGCCAGCAGTACGGAGTCAGGGCTCACCGGGGAGCTGTTTTTT. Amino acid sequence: CASSTESGLTGELFF.

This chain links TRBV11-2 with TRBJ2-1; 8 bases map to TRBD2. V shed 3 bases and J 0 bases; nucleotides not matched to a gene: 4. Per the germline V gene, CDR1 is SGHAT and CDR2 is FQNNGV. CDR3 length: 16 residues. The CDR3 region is CASSFTSGFSYNEQFF. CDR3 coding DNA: TGTGCCAGCAGCTTTACTAGCGGTTTCTCCTACAATGAGCAGTTCTTC. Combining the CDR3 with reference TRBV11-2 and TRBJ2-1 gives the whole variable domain EAGVAQSPRYKIIEKRQSVAFWCNPISGHATLYWYQQILGQGPKLLIQFQNNGVVDDSQLPKDRFSAERLKGVDSTLKIQPAKLEDSAVYLCASSFTSGFSYNEQFFGPGTRLTVL.